This passage covers 9 T cell receptor beta chains from one sample sequenced in a study of T cells after yellow fever vaccination. MiXCR was run by TCRdb on the 5' RACE reads, yielding one entry per CDR3 protein. The sample contains under 550,000 distinct CDR3 sequences, around a fifth of which appear only once. This specimen consisted of PBMCs, obtained approximately 22 days after the first yellow fever vaccination. The receptors stem from a man between 18 and 29 years old who received the YFV17D yellow fever vaccine.

The chain combines TRBV6-2 or TRBV6-3 with TRBJ2-3, with 10 bases that match TRBD1. Germline-derived CDR1 and CDR2 are MNHEY and SVGEGT. The J segment lost 2 bases and the V segment lost 6 bases, leaving 8 bases of the junction unmatched. There are 16 residues in the CDR3. The CDR3 nucleotides read TGTGCCAGCAGCAGAGACAGGGGGCGCGACACAGATACGCAGTATTTT. Protein sequence: CASSRDRGRDTDTQYF.

This clonotype was observed a handful of times. V and J are TRBV24-1 and TRBJ1-5; a weak D match, TRBD1 (5 bases). Germline V gene lookup returns CDR1 KGHDR and CDR2 SFDVKD. This CDR3 comprises 14 residues. Trimming cost V 6 bases and J 7 bases, with 15 bases left between them. The CDR3 bases are TGTGCCACCAGTAGTCCGGGACTCGGGCAGCCCCAGCATTTT. Protein: CATSSPGLGQPQHF.

V and J are TRBV9 and TRBJ2-7; D unresolved. The V end was cut by 0 bases, the J end by 1 base, with 8 bases between. This CDR3 has 14 residues. Germline CDR1 and CDR2: SGDLS and YYNGEE. The CDR3 DNA reads as TGTGCCAGCAGCGTAGCCGGCCTTTCCTACGAGCAGTACTTC. Its protein product is CASSVAGLSYEQYF.

The chain has TRBV21-1 and TRBJ1-1; the table's D call of TRBD1 was not tested on the DNA. TRBV21-1 is reported as a pseudogene. This CDR3 is built from 14 residues. CDR3 region: CASSKTGKNTEAFF. DNA of the CDR3: TGTGCCAGCAGCAAAACAGGGAAGAACACTGAAGCTTTCTTT.

The chain links TRBV6-5 to TRBJ2-7; a possible D gene is TRBD2 (7 bases). Trimming took off 2 bases at V and 7 bases at J, with 12 bases between the two ends. This CDR3 comprises 13 residues. Germline V gene lookup returns CDR1 MNHEY and CDR2 SVGAGI. The CDR3 region is CASSYGGAREQYF. CDR3 bases: TGTGCCAGCAGTTACGGGGGGGCTCGGGAGCAGTACTTC.

The chain carries TRBV6-1 and TRBJ2-7, with 12 bases identical to TRBD1. Unmatched junction bases numbered 6, after V lost 5 bases and J lost 4 bases. Germline CDR1 is MNHNS and CDR2 is SASEGT. CDR3 length: 15 amino acids. This chain's CDR3 is CASSRGTGGAYEQYV. In DNA, the CDR3 is TGTGCCAGCAGTCGCGGGACAGGGGGCGCTTACGAGCAGTACGTC.

The chain couples TRBV20-1 to TRBJ1-4; D is perhaps TRBD1 (6 bases). Germline-derived CDR1 and CDR2 are DFQATT and SNEGSKA (reference sequence). The CDR3 length is 13 residues. The V end lost 5 bases, the J end lost 4 bases, and 11 bases lay between the germline ends. The CDR3 here is CSALQGINEKLFF. The DNA for the CDR3 is TGCAGTGCTTTACAGGGAATTAATGAAAAACTGTTTTTT.

This clonotype was counted only a few times. The V call is TRBV28, the J call TRBJ2-1; TRBD1 matches at 9 bases. Germline V gene sequence: CDR1 MDHEN, CDR2 SYDVKM. V lost 4 bases, J lost 7 bases, and 5 bases stayed unmatched. CDR3 size: 14 residues. DNA of the CDR3: TGTGCCAGCAGTTCCCCGGGACAGGGAAATGAGCAGTTCTTC. Translation gives CASSSPGQGNEQFF.

The rearrangement uses TRBV25-1 and TRBJ2-1, with a tentative D call TRBD2 (7 bases). V gave up 4 bases and J gave up 10 bases, with 14 bases separating them. In germline, CDR1 is MGHDK, CDR2 SYGVNS. The CDR3 totals 13 residues. The CDR3 region is CASSARGAREQFF. CDR3 DNA sequence: TGTGCCAGCAGTGCCCGGGGGGCAAGGGAGCAGTTCTTC. The whole variable domain, filled in from reference TRBV25-1 and TRBJ2-1, reads EADIYQTPRYLVIGTGKKITLECSQTMGHDKMYWYQQDPGMELHLIHYSYGVNSTEKGDLSSESTVSRIRTEHFPLTLESARPSHTSQYLCASSARGAREQFFGPGTRLTVL.